A selection of T cell receptor beta chains follows, all from one sample in a study of regulatory T cells in long-lasting Graves disease. A single record per CDR3 protein comes from TCRdb applying MiXCR to the multiplex PCR reads. The sample has about 470,000 distinct CDR3 sequences; less than 25% are singletons. The sample in question was peripheral blood mononuclear cells (PBMCs), obtained when the disease was refractory, from a patient treated with antithyroid drugs. Receptors originate from a female donor with Graves disease. Both conserved end residues are trimmed from each CDR3.

J gene,V gene,CDR3 protein
TRBJ2-2,TRBV6-5,ASSYGTGGDTGELF
TRBJ2-7,TRBV29-1,SVAGRYEQY
TRBJ1-2,TRBV6-1,ATDFPPPVNYGYT
TRBJ2-7,TRBV6-5,ASSYSRVPSSSYEQY
TRBJ2-7,TRBV20-1,SAPGLAGGNSYEQY
TRBJ2-3,TRBV6-1,ASSPGTSGRTDTQY
TRBJ1-5,TRBV12-3/TRBV12-4,ASSTQGAGQPQH
TRBJ2-7,TRBV6-1,ASSARDRSYEQY
TRBJ2-7,TRBV6-5,ASSFKDEQY
TRBJ1-5,TRBV2,ASRGSGGSNQPQH
TRBJ1-2,TRBV13,ASSFSDAGAYGYT
TRBJ1-6,TRBV27,ASSFPPGQGVPNSPLH
TRBJ2-6,TRBV12-3/TRBV12-4,ASSYSLWGILASGANVLT
TRBJ1-6,TRBV28,ASRGPNSPLH
TRBJ2-2,TRBV5-4,ASRGLRHGELF
TRBJ1-5,TRBV2,ASSEELDNQPQH
TRBJ2-7,TRBV28,ASLASGAYEQY
TRBJ2-5,TRBV11-2,ASSDRVGYQKTQY